This T cell receptor beta chain emerged from a study of radiation and T cells in renal cell carcinoma. Assay used: immunoSEQ multiplex PCR; TCRdb lists only in-frame clones, some missing. The sample records some 150,000 clones, 65% to 90% being singletons. This sample's time point: blood 4 weeks post-SBRT, at nephrectomy. Treatment indicated: 15 Gy SBRT to primary tumor, nephrectomy 4 weeks later. CDR1 is SGHAT, CDR2 FQNNGV, per germline. CDR3 length equals 14 residues. V shed 4 bases, J shed 7 bases, and the junction held 9 bases outside the gene matches. The chain joins TRBV11-2 to TRBJ1-2; 7 bases match TRBD1. The sequencing used blood, collected from a patient whose treatment included radiotherapy and nephrectomy. The TCR sequence derives from a woman between 50 and 59 years old with renal cell carcinoma. CDR3 residues: CASSSGTASSGYTF. CDR3 nucleotides: TGTGCCAGCAGCTCGGGGACAGCCTCTTCTGGCTACACCTTC.